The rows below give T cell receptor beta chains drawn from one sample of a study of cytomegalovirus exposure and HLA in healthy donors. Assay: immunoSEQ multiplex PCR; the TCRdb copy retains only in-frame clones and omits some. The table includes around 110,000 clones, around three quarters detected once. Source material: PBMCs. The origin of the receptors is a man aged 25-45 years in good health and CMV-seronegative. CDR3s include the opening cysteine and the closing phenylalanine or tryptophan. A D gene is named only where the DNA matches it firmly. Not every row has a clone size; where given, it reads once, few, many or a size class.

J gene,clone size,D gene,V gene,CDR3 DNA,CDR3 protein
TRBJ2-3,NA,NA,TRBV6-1,TGTGCCAGCAGTCTAATGCGGGGTAGCACAGATACGCAGTATTTT,CASSLMRGSTDTQYF
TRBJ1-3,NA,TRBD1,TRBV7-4,TGTGCCAGCAGACTAGGACAGGCTAACTCTGGAAACACCATATATTTT,CASRLGQANSGNTIYF
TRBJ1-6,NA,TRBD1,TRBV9,TGTGCCAGCAGCCCGGGACAGCTATCACCCCTCCACTTT,CASSPGQLSPLHF
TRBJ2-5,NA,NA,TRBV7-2,TGTGCCAGCAGCTTACAGGATCCGGCCCAAGAGACCCAGTACTTC,CASSLQDPAQETQYF
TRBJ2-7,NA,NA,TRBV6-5,TGTGCCAGCAGGGGGTCAGGGGATGGATGGTACTTC,CASRGSGDGWYF
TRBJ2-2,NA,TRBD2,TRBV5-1,TGCGCCAGCAGCTTCAGTAGCGGGAGCACCGGGGAGCTGTTTTTT,CASSFSSGSTGELFF
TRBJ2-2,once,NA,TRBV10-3,TGTGCCATCAGTGAGACGGGAGCACGCGGGGAGCTGTTTTTT,CAISETGARGELFF
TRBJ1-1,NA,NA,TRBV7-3,TGTGCCAGTTCCAGGGACGGGGGCACTGAAGCTTTCTTT,CASSRDGGTEAFF
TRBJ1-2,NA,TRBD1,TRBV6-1,TGTGCCAGCAGGACAGGGCCCTCCTATGGCTACACCTTC,CASRTGPSYGYTF
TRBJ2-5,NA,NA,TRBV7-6,TGTGCCAGCAGCTTCGGCTGGAGGGACCAAGAGACCCAGTACTTC,CASSFGWRDQETQYF
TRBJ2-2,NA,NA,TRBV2,TGTGCCAGCAGTGAAGCGTTAAAGCGGGTGGACACCGGGGAGCTGTTTTTT,CASSEALKRVDTGELFF
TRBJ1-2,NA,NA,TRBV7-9,TGTGCCAGCAGCTTAGTACTAATCGCGGGGGGCTACACCTTC,CASSLVLIAGGYTF
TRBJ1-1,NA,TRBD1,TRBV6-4,TGTGCCAGCAGTGAACAGGGGCAAACTGAAGCTTTCTTT,CASSEQGQTEAFF
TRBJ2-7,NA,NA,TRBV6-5,TGTGCCAGCCGTCAGGGGTCAGGCGAGCAGTACTTC,CASRQGSGEQYF
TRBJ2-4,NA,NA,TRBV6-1,TGTGCCAGCAGTGAAGCGCGAATCAGGGGCCTATCAGCCAAAAACATTCAGTACTTC,CASSEARIRGLSAKNIQYF
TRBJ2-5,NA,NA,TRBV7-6,TGTGCCAGCAGCTCCATAGGGGTTGAAGAGACCCAGTACTTC,CASSSIGVEETQYF
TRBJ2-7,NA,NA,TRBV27,TGTGCCAGCAGTTGGTCTGGTGGGGAGTATGGTTACGAGCAGTACTTC,CASSWSGGEYGYEQYF
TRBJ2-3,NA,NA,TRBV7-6,TGTGCCAGCAGCCCCCAATCAGATACGCAGTATTTT,CASSPQSDTQYF
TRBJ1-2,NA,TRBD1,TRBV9,TGTGCCAGCAGCGCCCCAGGGGGCTATGGCTACACCTTC,CASSAPGGYGYTF
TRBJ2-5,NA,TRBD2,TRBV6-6,TGTGCCAGCAGTTATGGCGGGGGGGCCGTAGAGACCCAGTACTTC,CASSYGGGAVETQYF
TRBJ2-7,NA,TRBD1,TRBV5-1,TGCGCCAGCAGCTTACTTTCACGGGACAGGGTCTACGAGCAGTACTTC,CASSLLSRDRVYEQYF
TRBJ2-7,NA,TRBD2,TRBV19,TGTGCCAGTAGTATTGGTGGGAGGGGTGTCAACGAGCAGTACTTC,CASSIGGRGVNEQYF
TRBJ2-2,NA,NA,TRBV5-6,TGTGCCAGCAGCAGGGCAGGGATGAACACCGGGGAGCTGTTTTTT,CASSRAGMNTGELFF
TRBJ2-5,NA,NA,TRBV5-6,TGTGCCAGCAGCTTGAAACTAGCACAAGAGACCCAGTACTTC,CASSLKLAQETQYF
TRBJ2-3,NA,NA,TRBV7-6,TGTGCCAGCAGCCCACTGCCGGGACACAACACAGATACGCAGTATTTT,CASSPLPGHNTDTQYF
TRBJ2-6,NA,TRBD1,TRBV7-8,TGTGCCAGCAGCTCCGGACAGGGCACTTCTGGGGCCAACGTCCTGACTTTC,CASSSGQGTSGANVLTF
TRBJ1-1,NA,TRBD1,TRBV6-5,TGTGCCAGCAGTTACTCGGACAGGCCCCACTCTGAAGCTTTCTTT,CASSYSDRPHSEAFF
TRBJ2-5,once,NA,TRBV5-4,TGTGCCAGCAGCTCAGACAGTCTCGAAATCGGAGAGACCCAGTACTTC,CASSSDSLEIGETQYF
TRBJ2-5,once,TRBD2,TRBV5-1,TGCGCCAGCAGCTTGGGTAGCGGGGGGGTGACGGAGACCCAGTACTTC,CASSLGSGGVTETQYF